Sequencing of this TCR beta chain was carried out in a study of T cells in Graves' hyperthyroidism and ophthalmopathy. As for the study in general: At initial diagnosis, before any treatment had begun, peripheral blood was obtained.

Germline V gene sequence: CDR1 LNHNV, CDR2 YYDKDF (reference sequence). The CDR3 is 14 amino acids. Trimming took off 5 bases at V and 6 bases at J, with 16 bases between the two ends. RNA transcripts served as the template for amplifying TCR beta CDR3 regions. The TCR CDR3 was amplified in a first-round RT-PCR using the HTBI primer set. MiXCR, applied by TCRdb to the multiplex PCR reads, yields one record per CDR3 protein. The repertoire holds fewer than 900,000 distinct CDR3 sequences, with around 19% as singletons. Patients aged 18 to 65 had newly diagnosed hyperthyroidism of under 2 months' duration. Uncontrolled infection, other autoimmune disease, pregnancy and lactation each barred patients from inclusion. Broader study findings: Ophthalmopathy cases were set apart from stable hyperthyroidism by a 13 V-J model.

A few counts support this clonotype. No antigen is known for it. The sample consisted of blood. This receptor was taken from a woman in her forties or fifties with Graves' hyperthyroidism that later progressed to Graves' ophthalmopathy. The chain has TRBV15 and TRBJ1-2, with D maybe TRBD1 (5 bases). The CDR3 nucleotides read TGTGCCACCAGCCCGGAGGTAGGGACGGATGGCTACACCTTC. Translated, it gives CATSPEVGTDGYTF.